These 28 T cell receptor beta chains were sequenced from one sample in a study of T cells in localized non-small cell lung cancer. Measured with immunoSEQ multiplex PCR; TCRdb has only the in-frame clones, and not every one. The data hold about 59,000 clones, with more than 85% observed a single time. The sequencing here drew on peripheral blood, taken before any cancer treatment. The receptors derive from a man aged 40 to 69 with stage I lung adenocarcinoma.

Regarding this clone: The junction differs from germline at one of its ends, possibly a read error. V and J are TRBV7-7 and TRBJ2-3; 10 positions match TRBD2. Germline CDR1 is SSHAT and CDR2 is FNYEAQ (reference sequence). CDR3 size: 15 residues. The CDR3 loop is CASSPGLARTDTQYF. The DNA of the CDR3 is TGTGCTAGCAGCCCGGGACTAGCGAGGACAGATACGCAGTATTTT.

The chain couples TRBV28 to TRBJ2-5; 7 bases are shared with TRBD1. Trimming at V came to 6 bases and at J to 4 bases, leaving 5 bases not matched to a gene. The CDR3 runs 13 residues. CDR1 MDHEN and CDR2 SYDVKM come from the germline V gene. The CDR3 DNA is TGTGCCAGCAGAACCGGGACAGTAGAGACCCAGTACTTC. Residues: CASRTGTVETQYF.

The chain has TRBV18 and TRBJ1-5; D is ambiguous. The CDR3 has 14 amino acids. The V end was cut by 5 bases, the J end by 0 bases, with 8 bases between. Germline assignment: CDR1 KGHSH and CDR2 LQKENI. CDR3 protein: CASSSTVSNQPQHF. CDR3 DNA sequence: TGTGCCAGCTCATCGACCGTTAGCAATCAGCCCCAGCATTTT. Drawing the rest from reference TRBV18 and TRBJ1-5, the complete variable domain is NAGVMQNPRHLVRRRGQEARLRCSPMKGHSHVYWYRQLPEEGLKFMVYLQKENIIDESGMPKERFSAEFPKEGPSILRIQQVVRGDSAAYFCASSSTVSNQPQHFGDGTRLSIL.

The chain recombines TRBV5-5 with TRBJ2-7; no definite D call. This CDR3 is built from 15 residues. Germline CDR1 is SGHKS and CDR2 is YYEKEE (reference sequence). The ends were cut back, 0 bases at V and 6 bases at J, with 16 bases in the middle. The CDR3: CASSLVWVRSSEQYF. CDR3 bases: TGTGCCAGCAGCTTGGTTTGGGTCAGGTCATCCGAGCAGTACTTC. Supplemented by reference TRBV5-5 and TRBJ2-7, the full variable domain reads DAGVTQSPTHLIKTRGQQVTLRCSPISGHKSVSWYQQVLGQGPQFIFQYYEKEERGRGNFPDRFSARQFPNYSSELNVNALLLGDSALYLCASSLVWVRSSEQYFGPGTRLTVT.

The chain links TRBV2 to TRBJ1-5, with 7 positions matching TRBD1. This CDR3 is built from 15 residues. Germline V lookup: CDR1 SNHLY, CDR2 FYNNEI. V lost 7 bases to trimming and J lost 7 bases; unmatched junction nucleotides: 13. The CDR3 sequence: CASTPHQTGLQPQHF. CDR3 coding DNA: TGTGCCAGCACACCGCACCAGACAGGGCTCCAGCCCCAGCATTTT.

The chain employs TRBV4-3 and TRBJ2-7; 7 bases are a match to TRBD2. The length of the CDR3 is 15 residues. Germline V gives CDR1 LGHNA, CDR2 YSLEER. The V and J ends lost 1 base and 2 bases, in that order; junction bases with no gene match: 5. The CDR3 region has the DNA TGCGCCAGCAGCCAAGTGACGGGAGGACCCTACGAGCAGTACTTC. It yields the protein CASSQVTGGPYEQYF.

The V gene is TRBV4-1, the J gene TRBJ1-1, with 7 bases identical to TRBD1. V lost 5 bases, J lost 6 bases, and 9 bases stayed unmatched. The CDR3 is 14 residues long. Germline CDR1 reads MGHRA; CDR2 reads YSYEKL. CDR3 in amino acids: CASSKRTGCPEAFF. In DNA form, the CDR3 reads TGCGCCAGCAGCAAACGGACAGGCTGCCCTGAAGCTTTCTTT.

The rearrangement joins TRBV4-2 to TRBJ2-5; D could derive from TRBD1 or TRBD2 (6 bases each). The J call may be mistaken, given a closer DNA end match to TRBJ2-7. Germline lookup yields CDR1 LGHNA and CDR2 YNFKEQ. The CDR3 consists of 15 residues. The CDR3 loop reads CASSQRGDSSYEQYF. CDR3 DNA: TGTGCCAGCAGCCAGAGGGGGGACTCCTCCTACGAGCAGTACTTC.

This chain links TRBV9 with TRBJ1-3, with a weak D call TRBD1 (5 bases). The V gene lost 3 bases and the J gene lost 1 base, with 20 bases spanning the gap. Germline CDR1 reads SGDLS; CDR2 reads YYNGEE. The CDR3 extends over 18 amino acids. The DNA for the CDR3 is TGTGCCAGCAGCGGCCAGGGAAAGGGAGGAGATTCTGGAAACACCATATATTTT. It is translated as CASSGQGKGGDSGNTIYF.

The DNA for the CDR3 is TGTGCCTCAAGGCCAGTTTCGAGCACAGATACGCAGTATTTT. The encoded protein is CASRPVSSTDTQYF. The chain links TRBV6-1 to TRBJ2-3; D is ambiguous. This CDR3 is built from 14 residues. V was pared by 11 bases and J by 0 bases, with 15 bases between. CDR1 MNHNS and CDR2 SASEGT come from the germline V gene.

V is TRBV9 and J is TRBJ1-2; 7 bases are a match to TRBD1. V was clipped by 3 bases and J by 4 bases; unmatched bases: 9. This CDR3 contains 15 residues. Germline CDR1 SGDLS, CDR2 YYNGEE. The CDR3 region has the DNA TGTGCCAGCAGCGCCTCCGTCAGGGACAGCTATGGCTACACCTTC. It codes for CASSASVRDSYGYTF. The full variable domain, completed using reference TRBV9 and TRBJ1-2, is DSGVTQTPKHLITATGQRVTLRCSPRSGDLSVYWYQQSLDQGLQFLIQYYNGEERAKGNILERFSAQQFPDLHSELNLSSLELGDSALYFCASSASVRDSYGYTFGSGTRLTVV.

The rearrangement joins TRBV9 to TRBJ2-7; D not certain. Germline V gene lookup returns CDR1 SGDLS and CDR2 YYNGEE. There are 15 residues in the CDR3. V dropped 0 bases and J dropped 2 bases, with 12 bases sitting between them. The CDR3: CASSVAAGWAYEQYF. CDR3 coding DNA: TGTGCCAGCAGCGTAGCGGCAGGATGGGCCTACGAGCAGTACTTC.

This clone was found a few times. The gene calls are TRBV27 and TRBJ2-5, with TRBD1 matching over 8 bases. The CDR3 is made up of 15 amino acids. Germline CDR1 MNHEY, CDR2 SMNVEV (reference sequence). The V and J ends lost 2 bases and 1 base, in that order; junction bases with no gene match: 3. CDR3 amino acids: CASSLMTGAQETQYF. The CDR3, as DNA: TGTGCCAGCAGTTTAATGACAGGGGCCCAAGAGACCCAGTACTTC.

The rearrangement joins TRBV7-3 to TRBJ2-7; perhaps TRBD1 as D (5 bases). Trimming removed 2 bases from V and 3 bases from J, with 8 bases in between. This CDR3 region has 13 residues. The germline V gene encodes CDR1 SGHTA and CDR2 FQGTGA. The CDR3 protein is CASSLRQGYEQYF. The CDR3 coding sequence is TGTGCCAGCAGCTTACGGCAGGGCTACGAGCAGTACTTC.

The rearrangement uses TRBV6-4 and TRBJ2-3; 7 bases match TRBD2. The CDR3 consists of 14 residues. Germline loops: CDR1 MRHNA, CDR2 SNTAGT. Trimming cost V 0 bases and J 3 bases; bases outside gene matches: 0. The CDR3 DNA follows: TGTGCCAGCAGTGACTCGCGGGAGACAGATACGCAGTATTTT. Its translation is CASSDSRETDTQYF.

A note on this clone: The identical CDR3 is also encoded by other nucleotide sequences in the sample. The chain has TRBV18 and TRBJ2-5, with D unclear. Deletions cut 3 bases from V and 2 bases from J, with 1 base between. Looked up from germline, CDR1 is KGHSH and CDR2 is LQKENI. The CDR3 extends over 11 amino acids. The CDR3 nucleotides read TGTGCCAGCTCACCGCAAGAGACCCAGTACTTC. The encoded protein is CASSPQETQYF.

The chain joins TRBV7-9 to TRBJ2-3, with 9 bases fitting TRBD2. V lost 2 bases, J lost 4 bases, and 4 bases stayed unmatched. Germline V CDR1 and CDR2: SEHNR, FQNEAQ (reference sequence). The CDR3 covers 15 residues. This chain's CDR3 is CASSLSSGVADTQYF. CDR3 DNA: TGTGCCAGCAGCTTATCTAGCGGGGTAGCAGATACGCAGTATTTT.

V is TRBV28 and J is TRBJ2-7; D gene uncertain. The CDR3 runs to 13 residues. Trimming took 5 bases from V and 7 from J, leaving 15 bases between them. Germline assignment: CDR1 MDHEN and CDR2 SYDVKM. CDR3 protein: CASSPYRVGEQYF. CDR3 bases: TGTGCCAGCAGTCCCTACCGGGTGGGGGAGCAGTACTTC.

This chain links TRBV4-2 with TRBJ1-3; D is possibly TRBD1 (5 bases). The CDR3 length is 15 residues. Germline CDR1 and CDR2: LGHNA and YNFKEQ. The V end lost 0 bases, the J end lost 2 bases, and 8 bases lay between the germline ends. The CDR3 nucleotides read TGTGCCAGCAGCCAAGAGGGGGTCGCTGGAAACACCATATATTTT. Encoded protein: CASSQEGVAGNTIYF.

This chain connects TRBV5-5 to TRBJ2-2; the match to TRBD2 covers 7 bases. Germline values: CDR1 SGHKS, CDR2 YYEKEE (reference sequence). This CDR3 region has 16 residues. J gave up 7 bases and V 4 bases, and 13 bases lay outside the gene matches. CDR3 in DNA: TGTGCCAGCAGCGTGAACCGGGACTACATGGTCGGGGAGCTGTTTTTT. Translating gives CASSVNRDYMVGELFF.

The gene calls are TRBV19 and TRBJ1-5; D perhaps matches TRBD1 (6 bases). CDR3 length equals 14 residues. Deletions cut 2 bases from V and 7 bases from J, with 12 bases between. CDR1 and CDR2 from the germline V gene are LNHDA and SQIVND (reference sequence). In nucleotides, the CDR3 is TGTGCCAGTAGTATAAGCAGGGGAGGACAGCCCCAGCATTTT. This gives the protein CASSISRGGQPQHF.

This rearrangement joins TRBV7-6 to TRBJ2-7; no reliable D call. The CDR3 contains 14 residues. Germline CDR1 SGHVS, CDR2 FNYEAQ. V dropped 2 bases and J dropped 1 base, with 9 bases sitting between them. The CDR3 protein is CASSLMGKSYEQYF. The CDR3 coding sequence is TGTGCCAGCAGCTTAATGGGGAAGTCCTACGAGCAGTACTTC.

As to this clone: One end of the junction does not line up with germline, which may come from a read error. This chain links TRBV6-5 with TRBJ1-1; 8 bases fit TRBD1. There are 12 residues in the CDR3. Germline values: CDR1 MNHEY, CDR2 SVGAGI. This chain's CDR3 is CASRTGQGKTQF. As DNA, the CDR3 is TGTGCCAGCAGAACCGGACAGGGAAAAACCCAGTTT.

The gene calls are TRBV7-2 and TRBJ2-3, with 8 bases fitting TRBD2. V lost 1 base and J lost 4; bases outside the gene matches: 4. This CDR3 is built from 15 residues. Germline loops: CDR1 SGHTA, CDR2 FQGNSA. CDR3 in amino acids: CASSLVAGRPDTQYF. The CDR3 DNA reads TGTGCCAGCAGCTTAGTAGCGGGAAGGCCAGATACGCAGTATTTT.

This chain connects TRBV25-1 to TRBJ1-1, with TRBD1 identical over 7 bases. Per germline, CDR1 MGHDK and CDR2 SYGVNS. V lost 1 base and J lost 5; bases outside the gene matches: 1. This CDR3 has 13 amino acids. Here the CDR3 DNA reads TGTGCCAGCAGTGAATCAGGGGGAACTGAAGCTTTCTTT. This encodes CASSESGGTEAFF.

V gene TRBV27 combines with J gene TRBJ2-1; a weak D match, TRBD1 (6 bases). The length of the CDR3 is 16 residues. Trimming pared 5 bases from V and 0 bases from J, leaving 14 bases between. Germline CDR1 is MNHEY and CDR2 is SMNVEV (reference sequence). CDR3 nucleotide sequence: TGTGCCAGCAGTCCCACCCAGGGGAGCTCCTACAATGAGCAGTTCTTC. Its protein is CASSPTQGSSYNEQFF.

The chain uses TRBV7-9 and TRBJ2-5; 10 bases line up with TRBD1. The CDR3 spans 17 residues. CDR1 is SEHNR and CDR2 is FQNEAQ in the germline V gene (reference sequence). With 10 bases clipped from V and 5 bases from J, the junction kept 19 bases outside the gene matches. The CDR3 spells CATEPGQGRALVETQYF. DNA of the CDR3: TGTGCCACGGAACCGGGACAGGGGAGGGCGTTAGTGGAGACCCAGTACTTC.

The chain uses TRBV21-1 and TRBJ2-2; the table's TRBD1 call for D was not verified on the DNA. TRBV21-1 is a pseudogene segment. The CDR3 is made up of 15 amino acids. CDR3: CASSNRDRNTGELFF. CDR3 bases: TGTGCCAGCAGCAACCGGGACAGGAACACCGGGGAGCTGTTTTTT.